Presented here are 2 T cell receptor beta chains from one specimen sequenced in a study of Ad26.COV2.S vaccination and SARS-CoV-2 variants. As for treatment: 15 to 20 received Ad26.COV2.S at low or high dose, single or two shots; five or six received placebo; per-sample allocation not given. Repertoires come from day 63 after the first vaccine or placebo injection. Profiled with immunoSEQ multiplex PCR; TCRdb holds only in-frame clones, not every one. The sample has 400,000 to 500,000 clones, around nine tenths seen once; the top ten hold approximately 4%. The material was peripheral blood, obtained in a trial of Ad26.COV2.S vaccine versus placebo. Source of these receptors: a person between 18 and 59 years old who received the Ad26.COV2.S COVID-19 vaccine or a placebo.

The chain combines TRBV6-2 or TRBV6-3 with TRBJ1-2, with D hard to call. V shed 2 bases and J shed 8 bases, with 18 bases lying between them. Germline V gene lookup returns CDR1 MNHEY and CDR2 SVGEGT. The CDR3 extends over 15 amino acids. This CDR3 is CASSYGNGLAVGYTF. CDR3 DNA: TGTGCCAGCAGTTACGGTAACGGCCTCGCGGTCGGCTACACCTTC.

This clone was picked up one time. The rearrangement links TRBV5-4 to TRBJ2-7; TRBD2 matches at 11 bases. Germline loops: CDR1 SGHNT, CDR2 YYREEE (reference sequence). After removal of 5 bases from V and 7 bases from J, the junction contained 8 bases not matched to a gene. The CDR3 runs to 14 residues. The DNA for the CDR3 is TGTGCCAGCAGTTTGACTAGCGGGGCGGGTGAGCAGTACTTC. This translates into CASSLTSGAGEQYF.